This T cell receptor (beta chain) comes out of a study of tumour-infiltrating T cells in Burkitt lymphoma. The CDR3 extends over 15 amino acids. Germline CDR1 LNHDA, CDR2 SQIVND (reference sequence). The V and J ends lost 0 bases and 1 base respectively, with 9 bases between them. This clone was detected only a few times. This CDR3 is also generated by other DNA sequences in the sample. The repertoire was sequenced with immunoSEQ multiplex PCR; TCRdb's copy has only in-frame clones and lacks some. The table lists about 1,500 clones, over 8.5% of them singletons. The chain uses TRBV19 and TRBJ1-1; D gene ambiguous. The sample was tumor tissue. The clonotype was recovered from a human donor with Burkitt lymphoma. The CDR3 DNA sequence: TGTGCCAGTAGTATAGAGGGCAGTCGGAACACTGAAGCTTTCTTT. This codes for CASSIEGSRNTEAFF.